Here is one T cell receptor beta chain with its context. The antigen remains unidentified. This sample stems from a study of post-analysis software for immune sequencing data. At the level of the study: The disease courses spanned relapsing-remitting, secondary progressive and progressive-relapsing forms of multiple sclerosis.

Study-level points and caveats: Several TRBV segments (TRBV5-6, TRBV5-1 and TRBV20-1 among them) occurred more frequently in patients than in controls. Significantly decreased normalized Chao1 diversity was recorded for multiple sclerosis patients relative to controls. The authors found that F measure strongly co-clustered same-batch samples.

The CDR3 is 15 residues long. With 7 bases removed from V and 6 bases from J, the gap between germline ends came to 21 bases. Germline CDR1 is MNHEY and CDR2 is SMNVEV (reference sequence). Unique molecular identifiers featured in each of the TCR beta cDNA libraries. The authors obtained roughly 0.5 million cDNA molecules from about 0.94 to 9.7 million T cells. In TCRdb, the PCR reads were re-called with MiXCR into one record per CDR3 protein. The table has approximately 730,000 distinct CDR3 sequences, just under 30% seen once; the top ten hold 0.55% to 0.65%. Material for sequencing was blood. This clonotype originated in a girl between 5 and 17 years old with multiple sclerosis. The chain links TRBV27 to TRBJ1-2, with D perhaps matching TRBD1 (5 bases). The CDR3 nucleotides are TGTGCCAGCACCACAAATGGGGGAGGGGCAAATGGCTACACCTTC. Its protein is CASTTNGGGANGYTF.